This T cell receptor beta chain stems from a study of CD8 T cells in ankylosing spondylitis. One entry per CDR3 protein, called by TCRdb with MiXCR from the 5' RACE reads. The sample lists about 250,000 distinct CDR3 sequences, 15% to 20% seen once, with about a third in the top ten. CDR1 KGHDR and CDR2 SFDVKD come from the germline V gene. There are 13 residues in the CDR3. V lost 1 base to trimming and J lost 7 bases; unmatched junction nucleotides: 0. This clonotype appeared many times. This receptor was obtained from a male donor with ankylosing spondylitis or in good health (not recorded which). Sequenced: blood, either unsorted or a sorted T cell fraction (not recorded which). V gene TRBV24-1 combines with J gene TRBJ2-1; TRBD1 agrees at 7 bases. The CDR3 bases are TGTGCCACCAGTGATTTACAGGGGAATGAGCAGTTCTTC. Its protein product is CATSDLQGNEQFF.